Each of the 16 T cell receptor beta chains below was sequenced from the same sample in a study of T cell responses to AZD1222 COVID-19 vaccine. Sequencing was performed with immunoSEQ multiplex PCR; in TCRdb, only in-frame clones are kept and a portion is missing. The sample records 90,000 to 100,000 clones, 85% to 90% being singletons. The sample consisted of peripheral blood, taken on day 0 of AZD1222 vaccination. These receptors all stem from an adult in good health.

This clone showed up just once. The chain has TRBV5-6 and TRBJ2-5; TRBD2 is a possible D gene (6 bases). V was shortened by 4 bases and J by 5 bases, with 12 bases between the two germline ends. The germline CDR1 and CDR2 sequences are SGHDT and YYEEEE. The CDR3 spans 13 residues. CDR3 in DNA: TGTGCCAGCAGCCCGGGACTCCGGGAGACCCAGTACTTC. As protein: CASSPGLRETQYF.

V is TRBV9 and J is TRBJ2-5; 10 bases line up with TRBD1. Unmatched junction bases numbered 5, after V lost 5 bases and J lost 1 base. Germline lookup yields CDR1 SGDLS and CDR2 YYNGEE. This CDR3 comprises 15 residues. Here the CDR3 DNA reads TGTGCCAGCAGTCGGGACAGGGGAGGCCAAGAGACCCAGTACTTC. Its translation: CASSRDRGGQETQYF.

The rearrangement joins TRBV5-4 to TRBJ2-1; 13 bases match TRBD2. The CDR3 consists of 16 residues. Unmatched junction bases numbered 6, after V lost 5 bases and J lost 4 bases. Germline V CDR1 and CDR2: SGHNT, YYREEE (reference sequence). CDR3 residues: CASRPGTSGTYNEQFF. Written as DNA, the CDR3 is TGTGCCAGCAGGCCCGGGACTAGCGGGACTTACAATGAGCAGTTCTTC. The full variable domain, rest sourced from reference TRBV5-4 and TRBJ2-1, is ETGVTQSPTHLIKTRGQQVTLRCSSQSGHNTVSWYQQALGQGPQFIFQYYREEENGRGNFPPRFSGLQFPNYSSELNVNALELDDSALYLCASRPGTSGTYNEQFFGPGTRLTVL.

J is TRBJ1-2 and V is TRBV6-5; D unresolved. CDR3 length: 12 amino acids. V was cut by 2 bases and J by 4 bases, with 5 bases left in between. Germline loops: CDR1 MNHEY, CDR2 SVGAGI. The CDR3 DNA reads as TGTGCCAGCAGTTACGGCGGCTATGGCTACACCTTC. Protein product: CASSYGGYGYTF.

The rearrangement links TRBV2 to TRBJ1-1, with D hard to call. The CDR3 is 14 amino acids. With 3 bases removed from V and 0 bases from J, the gap between germline ends came to 8 bases. The germline V gene has CDR1 SNHLY and CDR2 FYNNEI. In DNA form, the CDR3 reads TGTGCCAGCAGTGATAGGTTCCTGAACACTGAAGCTTTCTTT. Translated, it gives CASSDRFLNTEAFF. The full variable domain, its missing parts supplied by reference TRBV2 and TRBJ1-1, is EPEVTQTPSHQVTQMGQEVILRCVPISNHLYFYWYRQILGQKVEFLVSFYNNEISEKSEIFDDQFSVERPDGSNFTLKIRSTKLEDSAMYFCASSDRFLNTEAFFGQGTRLTVV.

The V and J genes are TRBV19 and TRBJ2-2; tentative D call: TRBD1 (6 bases). Germline CDR1 is LNHDA and CDR2 is SQIVND (reference sequence). There are 13 residues in the CDR3. The V end lost 6 bases, the J end lost 4 bases, and 9 bases lay between the germline ends. In DNA, the CDR3 is TGTGCCAGTAGCCCAGGGGTCACCGGGGAGCTGTTTTTT. Its translation is CASSPGVTGELFF.

The chain has TRBV9 and TRBJ2-3, with 7 bases that match TRBD1. V gave up 1 base and J gave up 5 bases; unmatched junction bases: 1. Germline CDR1 reads SGDLS; CDR2 reads YYNGEE. The CDR3 spans 13 residues. The CDR3 reads CASSVQGEDTQYF. The DNA of the CDR3 is TGTGCCAGCAGCGTACAGGGGGAAGATACGCAGTATTTT.

This chain uses TRBV6-5 with TRBJ1-3; unclear D gene. Germline CDR1 is MNHEY and CDR2 is SVGAGI. This CDR3 has 14 amino acids. V lost 2 bases and J 1 base, leaving 6 bases between the germline ends. CDR3: CASSYVGSGNTIYF. The CDR3 coding sequence is TGTGCCAGCAGTTACGTCGGGTCTGGAAACACCATATATTTT.

This chain connects TRBV13 to TRBJ1-2; D gene uncertain. The CDR3 has 12 amino acids. V was trimmed by 0 bases and J by 9 bases, leaving 8 bases between them. Germline loops: CDR1 PRHDT, CDR2 FYEKMQ (reference sequence). The CDR3 reads CASSLGPYRYTF. CDR3 bases: TGTGCCAGCAGCTTAGGACCTTATCGCTACACCTTC.

The chain has TRBV6-5 and TRBJ1-3; TRBD1 is a possible D gene (6 bases). The CDR3 contains 16 residues. Trimming took off 3 bases at V and 1 base at J, with 13 bases between the two ends. CDR1 and CDR2 from the germline V gene are MNHEY and SVGAGI. This CDR3 is CASSYSLDRSGNTIYF. CDR3 DNA: TGTGCCAGCAGTTATTCTCTGGACAGATCTGGAAACACCATATATTTT.

The rearrangement joins TRBV11-3 to TRBJ2-3; TRBD1 aligns across 8 bases. CDR3 length: 15 residues. V shed 4 bases and J 0 bases; nucleotides not matched to a gene: 3. In germline, CDR1 is SGHNT, CDR2 YENEEA. The DNA of the CDR3 is TGTGCCAGCAGCTACGGACAGGGTAGCACAGATACGCAGTATTTT. The encoded protein is CASSYGQGSTDTQYF. The whole variable domain, filled in from reference TRBV11-3 and TRBJ2-3, reads EAGVVQSPRYKIIEKKQPVAFWCNPISGHNTLYWYLQNLGQGPELLIRYENEEAVDDSQLPKDRFSAERLKGVDSTLKIQPAELGDSAVYLCASSYGQGSTDTQYFGPGTRLTVL.

The rearrangement links TRBV6-1 to TRBJ1-2; 7 nucleotides agree with TRBD1. Germline V CDR1 and CDR2: MNHNS, SASEGT. J gave up 4 bases and V 5 bases, and 7 bases lay outside the gene matches. The CDR3 is 14 residues long. CDR3 DNA: TGTGCCAGCAGTCAGGGGGAGGGTAGCTATGGCTACACCTTC. It is translated as CASSQGEGSYGYTF.

The gene calls are TRBV3-1 (or the pseudogene TRBV3-2) and TRBJ1-5; no clear D gene. This CDR3 region has 13 residues. The germline gives CDR1 LGHDT, CDR2 YNNKEL (reference sequence). V shed 2 bases and J shed 5 bases, with 7 bases lying between them. The CDR3 bases are TGTGCCAGCAGCCAAACAAGGGATCAGCCCCAGCATTTT. As protein: CASSQTRDQPQHF.

V gene TRBV19 combines with J gene TRBJ1-4, with a possible D match to TRBD1 (6 bases). The CDR3 has 16 amino acids. Trimming cost V 5 bases and J 0 bases, with 13 bases left between them. Germline V lookup: CDR1 LNHDA, CDR2 SQIVND (reference sequence). This CDR3 reads CASSAWTESTNEKLFF. The CDR3 DNA sequence: TGTGCCAGTAGTGCATGGACAGAATCAACTAATGAAAAACTGTTTTTT.

V is TRBV2 and J is TRBJ2-5; 12 nucleotides align to TRBD2. Trimming cost V 6 bases and J 5 bases; bases outside gene matches: 13. The CDR3 runs to 17 residues. Germline CDR1 reads SNHLY; CDR2 reads FYNNEI. CDR3: CASSERLAGVGRETQYF. In DNA form, the CDR3 reads TGTGCCAGCAGCGAAAGACTAGCGGGAGTGGGTCGGGAGACCCAGTACTTC.

V usage is TRBV6-5 and J usage is TRBJ2-3; weak D call: TRBD1 (6 bases). V lost 5 bases, J lost 1 base, and 10 bases lay in between. CDR1 and CDR2 (germline): MNHEY, SVGAGI. The CDR3 is 14 amino acids. The CDR3 DNA is TGTGCCAGCAGTCTACAGGGAGGCACAGATACGCAGTATTTT. This gives the protein CASSLQGGTDTQYF.